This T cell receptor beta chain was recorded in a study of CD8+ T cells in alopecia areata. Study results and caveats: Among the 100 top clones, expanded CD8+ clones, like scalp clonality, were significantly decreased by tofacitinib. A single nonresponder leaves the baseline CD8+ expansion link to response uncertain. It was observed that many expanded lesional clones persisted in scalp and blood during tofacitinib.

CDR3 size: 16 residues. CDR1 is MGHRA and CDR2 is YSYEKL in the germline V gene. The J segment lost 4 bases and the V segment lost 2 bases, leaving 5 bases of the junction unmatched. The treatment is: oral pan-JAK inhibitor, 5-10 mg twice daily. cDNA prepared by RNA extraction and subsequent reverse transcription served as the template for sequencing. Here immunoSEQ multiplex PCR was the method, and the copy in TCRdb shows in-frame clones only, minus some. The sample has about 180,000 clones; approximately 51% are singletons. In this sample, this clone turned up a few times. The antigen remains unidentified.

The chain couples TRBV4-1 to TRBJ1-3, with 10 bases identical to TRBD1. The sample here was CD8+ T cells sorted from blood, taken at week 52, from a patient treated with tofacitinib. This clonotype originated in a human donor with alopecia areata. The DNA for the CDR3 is TGCGCCAGCAGCCAACCCGGGACAGGGGACGGAAACACCATATATTTT. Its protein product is CASSQPGTGDGNTIYF.